This TCR beta chain was retrieved from a study of tumor-infiltrating lymphocytes in primary liver carcinoma. cDNA specific to TCR beta was made from 450 to 500 ng of total RNA, with a constant-region primer employed for priming. Nested multiplex PCR, run for three rounds with slightly modified ARM-PCR, yielded TCR beta libraries. Forward primers for TRBV1-TRBV30 and a C-beta reverse primer served the first two PCR rounds, at 10 cycles each. One entry per CDR3 protein, called by TCRdb with MiXCR from the multiplex PCR reads. The sample comprises about 20,000 distinct CDR3 sequences, approximately 80% of which are singletons, and 35% to 45% rests with the top ten. Unsorted bulk tissue (about 20-32 mg) underwent RNA and DNA co-extraction. Notes on this clonotype: One end of the junction varies from germline; a read error may be responsible.

CDR3 length: 13 amino acids. Germline V CDR1 and CDR2: SGHAT, FQNNGV. The TCR originated in a woman aged 25 to 39 with primary liver carcinoma and hepatitis B virus infection. Sequences were obtained from liver tumor tissue from sampling region 2. As for subset: tumor region T2, inferior pole. J is TRBJ2-7 and V is TRBV11-2, with D possibly being TRBD2 (6 bases). In DNA, the CDR3 is TGTGCCTGCAGTTTTCCGGCGGGGTACGAGCTGTACTTC. Its translation: CACSFPAGYELYF.